Below, one TCR beta chain is given with its context. What it recognizes is unknown. At one end, the junction sequence differs from germline, possibly due to a read error. This entry belongs to a study of cytomegalovirus exposure and HLA in healthy donors. Whole-study findings and limits: Altogether, more than 150 TCR beta chains were recorded as cytomegalovirus-associated.

Unrecorded immune exposures were likely, despite nominal health at sampling. This CDR3 is built from 15 residues. Per germline, CDR1 SEHNR and CDR2 FQNEAQ (reference sequence). The PCR was carried out with 60 Vbeta primers and 13 Jbeta primers. TCRdb's table, derived via immunoSEQ multiplex PCR, lists solely in-frame clones and lacks some. The table lists hundreds of thousands of clones, around 80% of them singletons. This chain joins TRBV7-9 and TRBJ1-5; D possibly corresponds to TRBD1 (5 bases). The sample was PBMCs. This TCR derives from a male donor in good health and CMV-seronegative. CDR3 sequence (DNA): TGTTCCAGCAGCTTAGGGGTTCAGGCGATTGAGCCCCAGCATTTT. It codes for CSSSLGVQAIEPQHF.